A selection of T cell receptor beta chains follows, all from one sample in a study of T cells in Graves' hyperthyroidism and ophthalmopathy. One entry per CDR3 protein results from TCRdb running MiXCR on the multiplex PCR reads. This sample has 250,000 to 350,000 distinct CDR3 sequences, with more than 15% found just once. Sequencing used blood. These receptor sequences come from a woman aged 55-75 years with Graves' ophthalmopathy. The CDR3 runs from the conserved cysteine through the conserved F or W.

v_call: TRBV6-2/TRBV6-3
j_call: TRBJ2-2
cdr3_aa: CASSYRVVSTGELFF

v_call: TRBV27
j_call: TRBJ2-4
cdr3_aa: CASSFRGGGQGRYIQYF

v_call: TRBV12-3/TRBV12-4
j_call: TRBJ1-1
cdr3_aa: CASSPNGEGEAFF

v_call: TRBV5-1
j_call: TRBJ2-2
cdr3_aa: CASSLAGAGAPHGELFF

v_call: TRBV5-6
j_call: TRBJ2-7
cdr3_aa: CASSLWDREYEQYF

v_call: TRBV28
j_call: TRBJ2-1
cdr3_aa: CASSFLWDSYNEQFF

v_call: TRBV28
j_call: TRBJ1-6
cdr3_aa: CASSPNQRDRDF

v_call: TRBV28
j_call: TRBJ1-1
cdr3_aa: CASSVNRETEAFF

v_call: TRBV28
j_call: TRBJ2-7
cdr3_aa: CASGIELGEQYF

v_call: TRBV11-3
j_call: TRBJ2-1
cdr3_aa: CASSSLHYNEQFF

v_call: TRBV20-1
j_call: TRBJ1-1
cdr3_aa: CSARIAFPEAFF

v_call: TRBV19
j_call: TRBJ2-5
cdr3_aa: CASKPGLAGEGETQYF

v_call: TRBV10-3
j_call: TRBJ1-1
cdr3_aa: CAIRPTVIKTGVNTEAFF

v_call: TRBV6-2/TRBV6-3
j_call: TRBJ2-1
cdr3_aa: CASSYASGGYNEQFF

v_call: TRBV7-2
j_call: TRBJ2-7
cdr3_aa: CASSPSTAGYEQYF

v_call: TRBV6-5
j_call: TRBJ1-2
cdr3_aa: CASSYSGPSHHYGYTF

v_call: TRBV6-5
j_call: TRBJ2-3
cdr3_aa: CASSYKGAWGDTQYF

v_call: TRBV7-9
j_call: TRBJ2-1
cdr3_aa: CASSSTGPYNEQFF

v_call: TRBV20-1
j_call: TRBJ1-5
cdr3_aa: CSAGGQEHQPQHF

v_call: TRBV19
j_call: TRBJ1-2
cdr3_aa: CATEDRGVGGYTF

v_call: TRBV7-2
j_call: TRBJ1-3
cdr3_aa: CASSLGAAGNTIYF

v_call: TRBV6-6
j_call: TRBJ2-5
cdr3_aa: CASSYSGVGSPGGETQYF

v_call: TRBV5-1
j_call: TRBJ2-1
cdr3_aa: CASSLGGGLDLDEQFF